This passage covers 19 T cell receptor beta chains from one sample sequenced in a study of cytomegalovirus exposure and HLA in healthy donors (dated by TCRdb to the late 2010s). The library relied on the immunoSEQ multiplex PCR assay. For the multiplex PCR, a mixture combining 60 forward primers for TCR Vbeta segments and 13 reverse primers for TCR Jbeta segments was used. In its TCRdb copy, this immuneACCESS table keeps in-frame sequences only and misses some clones. Where compared with another copy, unresolved V genes explain less than half of these, and the others have no known cause. This sample has over 75,000 clones in its table, and roughly 67% of those were observed once. Roughly 2.5% of the sample is taken by the ten largest. The sample taken for sequencing was PBMCs. Receptors originate from a human donor in good health.

This clone was observed a handful of times. The chain has TRBV5-1 and TRBJ2-5; possible D gene TRBD1, 7 bases. Germline V CDR1 and CDR2: SGHRS, YFSETQ. Trimming removed 4 bases from V and 14 bases from J, with 18 bases in between. The CDR3 is 12 residues long. The CDR3 DNA is TGCGCCAGCAGCACCTGGGGGCAGGGGGGTTACTTC. Translated, it gives CASSTWGQGGYF.

This rearrangement joins TRBV19 to TRBJ2-3; a possible D gene is TRBD2 (5 bases). The V gene lost 7 bases and the J gene lost 2 bases, with 16 bases spanning the gap. CDR3 length equals 15 residues. Germline CDR1 reads LNHDA; CDR2 reads SQIVND (reference sequence). This CDR3 is CASKPPIANTDTQYF. The CDR3 DNA sequence: TGTGCCAGTAAACCCCCCATAGCGAACACAGATACGCAGTATTTT.

This clone was observed a handful of times. The chain joins TRBV5-1 to TRBJ1-3; D ambiguous. Germline V gene lookup returns CDR1 SGHRS and CDR2 YFSETQ. V lost 4 bases and J lost 0, with 11 bases in between. The CDR3 consists of 15 residues. The CDR3 is CASSPYESSGNTIYF. For the CDR3, the DNA is TGCGCCAGCAGCCCTTATGAGAGCTCTGGAAACACCATATATTTT.

V gene TRBV4-3 combines with J gene TRBJ2-7, with 7 bases aligning to TRBD2. With 0 bases clipped from V and 4 bases from J, the junction kept 3 bases outside the gene matches. Germline assignment: CDR1 LGHNA and CDR2 YSLEER. The CDR3 is 14 residues long. Written as DNA, the CDR3 is TGCGCCAGCAGCCAAGATCTGGGGGGGTACGAGCAGTACTTC. Amino acid sequence: CASSQDLGGYEQYF.

The sample holds one count of this clone. This chain joins TRBV19 and TRBJ1-1; TRBD1 is a possible D gene (5 bases). The CDR3 has 14 residues. CDR1 and CDR2 from the germline V gene are LNHDA and SQIVND (reference sequence). Trimming removed 5 bases from V and 4 bases from J, with 14 bases in between. DNA for the CDR3: TGTGCCAGTAGTCCCGGGGGAGTGGGCACTGAAGCTTTCTTT. It codes for CASSPGGVGTEAFF.

The V and J genes are TRBV4-3 and TRBJ2-7; no clear D. This CDR3 region has 14 residues. The germline CDR1 and CDR2 sequences are LGHNA and YSLEER. Trimming took off 0 bases at V and 5 bases at J, with 11 bases between the two ends. As DNA, the CDR3 is TGCGCCAGCAGCCAAGAATTTGCTAGTAACGAGCAGTACTTC. Its translation: CASSQEFASNEQYF.

This chain uses TRBV29-1 with TRBJ2-4; 8 nucleotides match TRBD1. V lost 2 bases, J lost 1 base, and 7 bases stayed unmatched. The germline V gene has CDR1 SQVTM and CDR2 ANQGSEA. This CDR3 is 16 amino acids long. The CDR3 spells CSVEQQGARAKNIQYF. In DNA form, the CDR3 reads TGCAGCGTTGAACAGCAGGGGGCTCGGGCCAAAAACATTCAGTACTTC.

The chain carries TRBV7-3 and TRBJ1-2; D uncertain. Trimming left V 4 bases short and J 2 bases short, with 8 bases between. In germline, CDR1 is SGHTA, CDR2 FQGTGA. This CDR3 has 13 amino acids. CDR3 nucleotides: TGTGCCAGCAGCTCGGCAGCGAACTATGGCTACACCTTC. Encoded protein: CASSSAANYGYTF.

The chain employs TRBV6-5 and TRBJ1-5, with no clear D. The CDR3 consists of 14 residues. V was trimmed by 0 bases and J by 6 bases, leaving 9 bases between them. Looked up from germline, CDR1 is MNHEY and CDR2 is SVGAGI. The CDR3: CASSYSSAGQPQHF. The DNA for the CDR3 is TGTGCCAGCAGTTACTCGAGCGCCGGTCAGCCCCAGCATTTT.

J is TRBJ2-3 and V is TRBV7-2, with D maybe TRBD2 (6 bases). This CDR3 spans 18 amino acids. V shed 5 bases and J shed 2 bases, with 23 bases lying between them. Germline assignment: CDR1 SGHTA and CDR2 FQGNSA. Here the CDR3 reads CASSLPGYAGTDTDTQYF. In DNA, the CDR3 is TGTGCCAGCAGCCTCCCAGGGTATGCGGGGACCGACACAGATACGCAGTATTTT.

The CDR3 bases are TGTGCCAGTCATAAGACAGGTTACTCCTACGAGCAGTACTTC. Its translation: CASHKTGYSYEQYF. This chain connects TRBV6-5 to TRBJ2-7, with D possibly being TRBD1 (6 bases). This CDR3 has 14 amino acids. V was cut by 9 bases and J by 0 bases, with 15 bases left in between. The germline gives CDR1 MNHEY, CDR2 SVGAGI.

This chain joins TRBV5-5 and TRBJ2-1, with 7 bases identical to TRBD2. V shed 4 bases, J shed 3 bases, and the junction held 7 bases outside the gene matches. Germline CDR1 and CDR2: SGHKS and YYEKEE (reference sequence). This CDR3 has 15 amino acids. CDR3 in amino acids: CASSPVGGSYNEQFF. DNA of the CDR3: TGTGCCAGCAGCCCTGTGGGGGGGAGCTACAATGAGCAGTTCTTC.

The chain links TRBV5-1 to TRBJ2-7; 7 nucleotides align to TRBD1. There are 17 residues in the CDR3. V shed 3 bases, J shed 2 bases, and the junction held 14 bases outside the gene matches. Germline CDR1 is SGHRS and CDR2 is YFSETQ. CDR3 sequence reads: CASSSSPTGSGAYEQYF. The DNA of the CDR3 is TGCGCCAGCAGCTCGAGCCCGACAGGGTCAGGGGCCTACGAGCAGTACTTC.

This clone was recorded once. The chain links TRBV4-3 to TRBJ1-6, with D unclear. CDR3 length: 16 amino acids. The germline gives CDR1 LGHNA, CDR2 YSLEER. The V and J ends lost 4 bases and 7 bases respectively, with 17 bases between them. The CDR3 nucleotides are TGCGCCAGCAGCCTCGACGAGAGGGTAGAGAATTCACCCCTCCACTTT. Encoded protein: CASSLDERVENSPLHF.

This sequence joins TRBV9 and TRBJ1-4; the D gene is possibly TRBD1 (5 bases). Germline V gene lookup returns CDR1 SGDLS and CDR2 YYNGEE. The V gene lost 0 bases and the J gene lost 7 bases, with 19 bases spanning the gap. The CDR3 sequence is 17 residues long. CDR3 loop: CASSVGLGRGASEKLFF. The CDR3 coding sequence is TGTGCCAGCAGCGTAGGTCTCGGGCGTGGGGCGAGTGAAAAACTGTTTTTT.

This clone has a handful of counts. The chain couples TRBV7-3 to TRBJ1-6, with TRBD1 matching 11 bases. The CDR3 covers 19 residues. Looked up from germline, CDR1 is SGHTA and CDR2 is FQGTGA. V lost 5 bases, J lost 0 bases, and 9 bases stayed unmatched. CDR3 sequence (DNA): TGTGCCAGCAGCCCAAAGGGACAGGGGGTCAGCTCCTATAATTCACCCCTCCACTTT. Protein: CASSPKGQGVSSYNSPLHF.

V and J are TRBV9 and TRBJ2-1, with D possibly TRBD2 on 6 matching bases. The ends were cut back, 0 bases at V and 4 bases at J, with 17 bases in the middle. The CDR3 sequence is 17 residues long. Germline V gene data show CDR1 as SGDLS and CDR2 as YYNGEE. Written as DNA, the CDR3 is TGTGCCAGCAGCGTAGCCCCCGGAGGGCGGATATACAATGAGCAGTTCTTC. The encoded protein is CASSVAPGGRIYNEQFF.

The genes are TRBV9 and TRBJ2-2; 10 bases are shared with TRBD2. The CDR3 sequence is 16 residues long. The V gene end was trimmed by 1 base and the J gene end by 4 bases; junction bases not matched to a gene: 4. In germline, CDR1 is SGDLS, CDR2 YYNGEE. In DNA form, the CDR3 reads TGTGCCAGCAGCGTATCAGCGGGGGGGTCCACCGGGGAGCTGTTTTTT. Its protein product is CASSVSAGGSTGELFF.

The chain carries TRBV4-1 and TRBJ2-5; D is perhaps TRBD2 (6 bases). The end of the DNA fits TRBJ2-7 better, so the J call may be wrong. The CDR3 extends over 16 amino acids. Germline V gene sequence: CDR1 MGHRA, CDR2 YSYEKL. CDR3 in amino acids: CASSQDNLALSYEQYF. In nucleotides, the CDR3 is TGCGCCAGCAGCCAAGACAACCTAGCGCTCTCCTACGAGCAGTACTTC.